The TCR beta chain described here comes from a study of CD8+ T cells in alopecia areata. Whole-study results and caveats: TCR sharing across patients was less clear than in mice, possibly HLA-related.

Germline CDR1 MNHEY, CDR2 SMNVEV (reference sequence). This CDR3 is 13 amino acids long. The germline V and J ends were trimmed by 2 bases and 7 bases, with 12 bases remaining between them. Treatment noted: oral pan-JAK inhibitor, 5-10 mg twice daily. The sorting of PBMCs gave CD4+ and CD8+ T cells. Remarks on this clone: Its antigen is still unknown.

In each case, RNA was isolated and then reverse transcribed into cDNA as the sequencing template. The data were produced by immunoSEQ multiplex PCR, yet TCRdb's version contains in-frame clones alone and is incomplete. The sample lists 170,000 or so clones; under 60% were seen once. This clonotype originated in a human donor with alopecia areata. The chain carries TRBV27 and TRBJ2-7; D unclear. The specimen comprised CD8+ T cells sorted from blood, sampled at week 24, from a patient treated with tofacitinib. The CDR3 is CASSLKDRKEQYF. In DNA form, the CDR3 reads TGTGCCAGCAGTTTAAAGGACCGTAAAGAGCAGTACTTC.